The sequence of this T cell receptor (beta chain) was determined in a study of blood T cell repertoires in COVID-19. For the study at large: Collection of acute and convalescent COVID-19 samples took place in the United States, Italy and Spain.

This CDR3 contains 16 residues. CDR1 is KGHSH, CDR2 LQKENI, per germline. V gave up 0 bases and J gave up 6 bases; unmatched junction bases: 11. Original analysis: For nucleated cells, counts were estimated from reference gene primer amplification. Data came from immunoSEQ multiplex PCR; TCRdb stores just in-frame clones and leaves some out. That table gives V, J and clone size, and the DNA gave D and trimming. The sample consists of 300,000 to 350,000 clones, over 80% of them appearing once. This clone has just a few counts. The receptor comes from a man aged 25 to 45 who had recovered from COVID-19. Sequenced: PBMCs or T cells enriched from blood (not recorded which). The rearrangement links TRBV18 to TRBJ2-7; 7 bases agree with TRBD2. CDR3 sequence (DNA): TGTGCCAGCTCACCACCGTTCGGCGGGGGAACTAGCGAGCAGTACTTC. Translated, it gives CASSPPFGGGTSEQYF.